These T cell receptor beta chains were read from a single sample in a study of cytomegalovirus exposure and HLA in healthy donors. The table came from immunoSEQ multiplex PCR; TCRdb's copy has only in-frame clones and leaves some out. The table lists 150,000 to 200,000 clones, 75% to 90% of them singletons. Input material: PBMCs. The origin of the receptors is a human donor in good health. Each CDR3 is given with its conserved first and last residue. The order of the fields is V gene, D gene, clone size, J gene, CDR3 protein, CDR3 DNA. D genes are given only for firm matches. Size tells how often a clone was seen (once, few, many) or the class of an expanded clone, and some rows leave it out.

>TRBV19|TRBD1|-|TRBJ1-1
CASSTRDSPEAFF
TGTGCCAGTAGTACTCGGGACAGTCCCGAAGCTTTCTTT
>TRBV4-3|-|few|TRBJ1-1
CASSQDRGSAAFF
TGCGCCAGCAGCCAAGATCGGGGGTCGGCCGCTTTCTTT
>TRBV6-6|TRBD1|-|TRBJ1-1
CASSVRDRGPEAFF
TGTGCCAGCAGTGTCCGGGACAGGGGCCCTGAAGCTTTCTTT
>TRBV5-1|TRBD1|-|TRBJ2-7
CASSSPGTGIYEQYF
TGCGCCAGCAGCTCACCCGGGACAGGAATATACGAGCAGTACTTC
>TRBV4-3|-|-|TRBJ2-1
CASSPLGVTAYNEQFF
TGCGCCAGCAGCCCTCTTGGGGTGACAGCGTACAATGAGCAGTTCTTC
>TRBV6-5|-|-|TRBJ1-1
CASSYGGGDTEAFF
TGTGCCAGCAGTTACGGGGGGGGCGACACTGAAGCTTTCTTT
>TRBV23-1|-|-|TRBJ1-1
CASSRSLRTQKNTEAFF
TGCGCCAGCAGTCGATCACTCCGGACTCAGAAGAACACTGAAGCTTTCTTT
>TRBV9|TRBD1|-|TRBJ2-2
CASSGGQGRNTGELFF
TGTGCCAGCAGCGGCGGACAGGGGCGAAATACCGGGGAGCTGTTTTTT
>TRBV11-3|-|-|TRBJ1-2
CASSARGNLKRYTF
TGTGCCAGCAGCGCAAGGGGTAACCTGAAGCGCTACACCTTC
>TRBV5-4|TRBD1|-|TRBJ1-1
CASSLITGAVTEAFF
TGTGCCAGCAGTTTAATAACAGGGGCGGTTACTGAAGCTTTCTTT
>TRBV6-5|TRBD2|-|TRBJ2-1
CASSLSSGGRYNEQFF
TGTGCCAGCAGTTTGTCTAGCGGGGGGCGTTACAATGAGCAGTTCTTC
>TRBV4-3|-|-|TRBJ2-6
CASSQDTAAPGANVLTF
TGCGCCAGCAGCCAAGATACAGCCGCCCCTGGGGCCAACGTCCTGACTTTC
>TRBV4-1|TRBD1|-|TRBJ1-1
CASSQDRGLNTEAFF
TGCGCCAGCAGCCAAGACAGGGGGCTTAACACTGAAGCTTTCTTT
>TRBV6-5|-|-|TRBJ1-2
CASAPGGYYGYTF
TGTGCCAGCGCTCCTGGGGGCTACTATGGCTACACCTTC
>TRBV2|-|-|TRBJ1-2
CASRRTGGSNYGYTF
TGTGCCAGCAGGCGGACGGGAGGGAGTAACTATGGCTACACCTTC
>TRBV5-6|-|-|TRBJ1-1
CASGSGYTEAFF
TGTGCCAGTGGATCAGGGTACACTGAAGCTTTCTTT
>TRBV19|TRBD1|-|TRBJ2-7
CASSETGQGVTYEQYF
TGTGCCAGTAGCGAAACGGGACAGGGTGTTACCTACGAGCAGTACTTC
>TRBV27|-|-|TRBJ1-2
CASSLGGPANYGYTF
TGTGCCAGCAGTTTAGGGGGCCCCGCTAACTATGGCTACACCTTC
>TRBV4-3|-|-|TRBJ2-5
CASSHRTGTQETQYF
TGCGCCAGCAGCCATCGGACGGGAACACAAGAGACCCAGTACTTC
>TRBV28|TRBD1|-|TRBJ2-7
CASIPGQPFYEQYF
TGTGCCAGCATTCCGGGACAGCCTTTCTACGAGCAGTACTTC
>TRBV6-1|TRBD1|-|TRBJ2-7
CASRTGQGVSYEQYF
TGTGCCAGCAGAACCGGACAGGGGGTCTCCTACGAGCAGTACTTC
>TRBV10-3|-|-|TRBJ1-4
CAISDSGATNEKLFF
TGTGCCATCAGTGATTCGGGGGCAACTAATGAAAAACTGTTTTTT
>TRBV6-5|TRBD1|few|TRBJ2-7
CASSYSIQGSSYEQYF
TGTGCCAGCAGTTACTCGATACAGGGGAGCTCCTACGAGCAGTACTTC
>TRBV15|TRBD2|-|TRBJ2-2
CATSRVIAGNNRGELFF
TGTGCCACCAGCAGAGTGATAGCGGGAAATAATAGGGGGGAGCTGTTTTTT
>TRBV6-1|TRBD1|-|TRBJ1-2
CVSREGQGNYGYTF
TGTGTCAGCAGAGAGGGACAGGGGAACTATGGCTACACCTTC
>TRBV6-5|TRBD1|-|TRBJ2-7
CASSRLGQGAYEQYF
TGTGCCAGCAGCCGACTCGGACAGGGGGCCTACGAGCAGTACTTC
>TRBV5-1|-|-|TRBJ1-4
CASSLEGRVREKLFF
TGCGCCAGCAGCTTGGAGGGGCGAGTTCGAGAAAAACTGTTTTTT
>TRBV19|TRBD1|few|TRBJ2-2
CASSIMTGTGVSGELFF
TGTGCCAGTAGTATAATGACCGGGACAGGGGTTAGCGGGGAGCTGTTTTTT
>TRBV6-6|-|few|TRBJ1-1
CASRPDRLHTEAFF
TGTGCCAGCAGACCCGACAGGCTTCACACTGAAGCTTTCTTT
>TRBV2|TRBD1|few|TRBJ2-7
CASIGTGSGREQYF
TGTGCCAGCATCGGGACAGGCTCGGGGCGCGAGCAGTACTTC
>TRBV2|TRBD1|-|TRBJ2-1
CASSAGQGYNEQFF
TGTGCCAGCAGTGCGGGACAGGGCTACAATGAGCAGTTCTTC
>TRBV6-5|-|-|TRBJ1-1
CASRSSRQASEAFF
TGTGCCAGCAGATCCTCCAGACAGGCCTCTGAAGCTTTCTTT
>TRBV29-1|TRBD2|-|TRBJ2-7
CSARPAGAYEQYF
TGCAGCGCCCGGCCAGCGGGGGCCTACGAGCAGTACTTC
>TRBV11-3|TRBD1|-|TRBJ2-1
CASSLGQGRANNEQFF
TGTGCCAGCAGCTTAGGACAGGGGCGGGCTAACAATGAGCAGTTCTTC
>TRBV10-3|TRBD1|-|TRBJ2-1
CAIRSTGTGVREQFF
TGTGCCATCAGGTCTACCGGGACAGGGGTCCGTGAGCAGTTCTTC
>TRBV6-5|TRBD2|-|TRBJ2-5
CASRDSGGNQETQYF
TGTGCCAGCAGAGACAGCGGGGGGAACCAAGAGACCCAGTACTTC
>TRBV2|-|-|TRBJ1-4
CASSDITGDRDEKLFF
TGTGCCAGCAGTGACATAACAGGAGATAGGGATGAAAAACTGTTTTTT
>TRBV5-4|TRBD1|-|TRBJ2-2
CASRPGQGGGGELFF
TGTGCCAGCAGACCCGGACAGGGCGGCGGCGGGGAGCTGTTTTTT
>TRBV19|-|-|TRBJ1-1
CASSPPGGAAEAFF
TGTGCCAGTAGTCCCCCGGGGGGGGCTGCTGAAGCTTTCTTT
>TRBV11-3|-|-|TRBJ1-2
CASSLGRGYGYTF
TGTGCCAGCAGTTTGGGAAGGGGCTATGGCTACACCTTC
>TRBV5-1|TRBD1|-|TRBJ2-5
CASSTRQGASEETQYF
TGCGCCAGCAGCACACGACAGGGGGCTTCGGAAGAGACCCAGTACTTC
>TRBV4-2|-|many|TRBJ2-1
CASSQLGGEQFF
TGTGCCAGCAGCCAACTGGGGGGTGAGCAGTTCTTC
>TRBV29-1|-|-|TRBJ2-3
CSARPGGPDTQYF
TGCAGCGCCCGGCCTGGGGGCCCAGATACGCAGTATTTT
>TRBV11-2|-|-|TRBJ2-5
CASSFEETQYF
TGTGCCAGCAGCTTCGAAGAGACCCAGTACTTC
>TRBV11-2|TRBD1|-|TRBJ1-1
CASSALRQGGLGAFF
TGTGCCAGCAGCGCGCTACGACAGGGTGGCCTGGGGGCTTTCTTT
>TRBV7-2|TRBD2|-|TRBJ2-3
CASSLGGRTDTQYF
TGTGCCAGCAGCTTGGGAGGGCGCACAGATACGCAGTATTTT
>TRBV19|TRBD2|-|TRBJ2-5
CASSISGTSGAKETQYF
TGTGCCAGTAGCATATCCGGGACTAGCGGGGCTAAAGAGACCCAGTACTTC
>TRBV5-6|-|-|TRBJ1-1
CASSLGHREAFF
TGTGCCAGCAGCCTAGGACACCGTGAAGCTTTCTTT
>TRBV19|-|-|TRBJ2-1
CASSKEGQLYNEQFF
TGTGCCAGTAGTAAGGAGGGACAGCTTTACAATGAGCAGTTCTTC
>TRBV4-1|TRBD2|-|TRBJ2-7
CASSLLPQLAGAQYEQYF
TGCGCCAGCAGCCTCCTTCCGCAACTAGCGGGGGCCCAATACGAGCAGTACTTC
>TRBV7-9|-|-|TRBJ2-5
CASSSEGWLETQYF
TGTGCCAGCAGTTCGGAGGGTTGGTTGGAGACCCAGTACTTC
>TRBV7-7|-|-|TRBJ2-7
CASSLRQGLYEQYF
TGTGCCAGCAGCCTTCGACAGGGACTCTACGAGCAGTACTTC
>TRBV29-1|-|-|TRBJ1-1
CSVDGDWEEAFF
TGCAGCGTTGATGGGGACTGGGAGGAAGCTTTCTTT
>TRBV10-3|TRBD2|-|TRBJ2-5
CAISGTSGGDQETQYF
TGTGCCATCTCAGGGACTAGCGGGGGTGATCAAGAGACCCAGTACTTC
>TRBV10-3|TRBD1|-|TRBJ1-1
CAISDQDRGQTEAFF
TGTGCCATCAGTGATCAGGACAGGGGGCAAACTGAAGCTTTCTTT
>TRBV10-3|-|-|TRBJ2-3
CAIMRQEVADTQYF
TGTGCCATCATGAGACAGGAAGTGGCAGATACGCAGTATTTT
>TRBV7-8|-|few|TRBJ2-1
CASSSTSNEQFF
TGTGCCAGCAGCTCAACGAGCAATGAGCAGTTCTTC